The next 3 T cell receptor beta chains were all read from a single sample in a study of blood T cell repertoires in COVID-19. Using immunoSEQ multiplex PCR, the repertoire was profiled, and TCRdb retains in-frame clones only, with some absent. The table records fewer than 250,000 clones, roughly 81% of them present only once. Sequenced input: peripheral blood. The origin of the receptors is a man aged 35 to 55 with acute or convalescent COVID-19.

This clone occurred once. V usage is TRBV7-2 and J usage is TRBJ2-4; TRBD2 is a possible D gene (6 bases). The CDR3 is 13 amino acids. CDR1 is SGHTA, CDR2 FQGNSA, per germline. Trimming took off 0 bases at V and 7 bases at J, with 7 bases between the two ends. This CDR3 is CASSLAGTNIQYF. The CDR3 bases are TGTGCCAGCAGCTTAGCCGGGACTAACATTCAGTACTTC. Based on the CDR3 plus reference TRBV7-2 and TRBJ2-4, the full variable domain is GAGVSQSPSNKVTEKGKDVELRCDPISGHTALYWYRQSLGQGLEFLIYFQGNSAPDKSGLPSDRFSAERTGGSVSTLTIQRTQQEDSAVYLCASSLAGTNIQYFGAGTRLSVL.

This clone was seen more than once but under ten times. The rearrangement joins TRBV4-2 to TRBJ1-2; 7 nucleotides agree with TRBD1. The J segment lost 3 bases and the V segment lost 2 bases, leaving 3 bases of the junction unmatched. CDR3 length: 14 amino acids. Germline-derived CDR1 and CDR2 are LGHNA and YNFKEQ. This CDR3 reads CASSQPDRDYGYTF. The DNA of the CDR3 is TGTGCCAGCAGCCAACCCGACAGGGACTATGGCTACACCTTC.

The chain joins TRBV28 to TRBJ1-6, with TRBD1 matching 9 bases. This CDR3 is 14 amino acids long. Germline values: CDR1 MDHEN, CDR2 SYDVKM. Germline trimming cut 6 bases from V and 11 bases from J; bases unmatched to any gene: 8. CDR3 DNA sequence: TGTGCCAGCAGCGCCGGGACAGGGACACCACCCCTCCACTTT. Translation: CASSAGTGTPPLHF. Filled out from reference TRBV28 and TRBJ1-6, the complete variable domain reads DVKVTQSSRYLVKRTGEKVFLECVQDMDHENMFWYRQDPGLGLRLIYFSYDVKMKEKGDIPEGYSVSREKKERFSLILESASTNQTSMYLCASSAGTGTPPLHFGNGTRLTVT.